What follows are 28 T cell receptor beta chains derived from one specimen sequenced in a study of T cell changes during pregnancy in multiple sclerosis. Method: immunoSEQ multiplex PCR; TCRdb's copy keeps in-frame clones and lacks some. The table records 39,000 or so clones, around 93% of them present only once. This specimen was CD8+ T cells from peripheral blood mononuclear cells, taken in the third trimester of pregnancy. These receptors all come from a female donor with multiple sclerosis, enrolled in a pregnancy study.

In this sample, this clone is medium-sized. The chain carries TRBV5-1 and TRBJ1-4, with D hard to call. V shed 0 bases and J shed 3 bases, with 12 bases lying between them. The CDR3 spans 16 residues. Looked up from germline, CDR1 is SGHRS and CDR2 is YFSETQ. The CDR3 DNA follows: TGCGCCAGCAGCTTGGGATTGGTTACGGCTAATGAAAAACTGTTTTTT. It encodes CASSLGLVTANEKLFF.

The J gene is TRBJ2-1, the V gene TRBV9; 14 nucleotides agree with TRBD2. J gave up 2 bases and V 3 bases, and 10 bases lay outside the gene matches. The CDR3 contains 19 residues. Germline V gene data show CDR1 as SGDLS and CDR2 as YYNGEE. The CDR3 spells CASSAQGLAGAPTYNEQFF. The CDR3 region has the DNA TGTGCCAGCAGCGCTCAGGGACTAGCGGGAGCTCCGACCTACAATGAGCAGTTCTTC. The variable domain in full, completed from reference TRBV9 and TRBJ2-1, reads DSGVTQTPKHLITATGQRVTLRCSPRSGDLSVYWYQQSLDQGLQFLIQYYNGEERAKGNILERFSAQQFPDLHSELNLSSLELGDSALYFCASSAQGLAGAPTYNEQFFGPGTRLTVL.

The V and J genes are TRBV27 and TRBJ2-7; no clear D gene. The germline V gene has CDR1 MNHEY and CDR2 SMNVEV (reference sequence). The ends were cut back, 5 bases at V and 0 bases at J, with 2 bases in the middle. This CDR3 contains 11 residues. CDR3 in amino acids: CASSLSYEQYF. The CDR3 DNA sequence: TGTGCCAGCAGTCTCTCCTACGAGCAGTACTTC.

The rearrangement uses TRBV28 and TRBJ2-1; D unresolved. The CDR3 extends over 13 amino acids. Germline CDR1 is MDHEN and CDR2 is SYDVKM. The V end was cut by 10 bases, the J end by 0 bases, with 10 bases between. As DNA, the CDR3 is TGTGCCACTACGAGTGGCTCCTACAATGAGCAGTTCTTC. It yields the protein CATTSGSYNEQFF.

The J gene is TRBJ1-1, the V gene TRBV19, with D maybe TRBD1 (6 bases). The CDR3 contains 17 residues. Germline-derived CDR1 and CDR2 are LNHDA and SQIVND (reference sequence). V gave up 1 base and J gave up 1 base, with 16 bases separating them. In nucleotides, the CDR3 is TGTGCCAGTAGTATAGTCCCAGCTGCGACAGGGAACACTGAAGCTTTCTTT. This encodes CASSIVPAATGNTEAFF.

Details on this clone: Distinct nucleotide sequences in the sample also encode this CDR3. The gene calls are TRBV28 and TRBJ2-7; D gene unclear. The CDR3 extends over 12 amino acids. Germline V lookup: CDR1 MDHEN, CDR2 SYDVKM. Trimming pared 6 bases from V and 0 bases from J, leaving 6 bases between. The CDR3 DNA sequence: TGTGCCAGCAGCACGAGCTCCTACGAGCAGTACTTC. It specifies CASSTSSYEQYF.

The rearrangement uses TRBV19 and TRBJ2-7; 7 bases align to TRBD1. The CDR3 covers 14 residues. The germline CDR1 and CDR2 sequences are LNHDA and SQIVND (reference sequence). V lost 1 base, J lost 4 bases, and 4 bases stayed unmatched. The CDR3 is CASSIAQGRYEQYF. The DNA of the CDR3 is TGTGCCAGTAGTATAGCACAGGGGCGGTACGAGCAGTACTTC.

The chain uses TRBV29-1 and TRBJ2-3; the match to TRBD1 covers 8 bases. CDR3 size: 15 residues. Germline CDR1 and CDR2: SQVTM and ANQGSEA. V was clipped by 4 bases and J by 2 bases; unmatched bases: 8. For the CDR3, the DNA is TGCAGCGTTGCAGGGACAGGTGTTTCCACAGATACGCAGTATTTT. It is translated as CSVAGTGVSTDTQYF.

Concerning this clone itself: A junction end diverges from the germline sequence, so it may reflect a read error. V is TRBV7-7 and J is TRBJ2-1, with TRBD1 matching over 9 bases. CDR3 size: 14 residues. Looked up from germline, CDR1 is SSHAT and CDR2 is FNYEAQ (reference sequence). CDR3 coding DNA: TGTGCTAGCAGCATAGGACAGGGGATGAATGAGCAGTTCTTC. It is translated as CASSIGQGMNEQFF.

The V call is TRBV7-2, the J call TRBJ2-5, with 13 bases lining up with TRBD2. Germline CDR1 is SGHTA and CDR2 is FQGNSA. CDR3 length: 16 amino acids. V dropped 4 bases and J dropped 7; count of bases not matched to a gene: 9. Here the CDR3 reads CASSSYRGLAGRTQYF. In DNA form, the CDR3 reads TGTGCCAGCAGCTCATACCGGGGACTAGCGGGAAGGACCCAGTACTTC.

The rearrangement links TRBV7-9 to TRBJ2-2; 9 bases agree with TRBD2. The CDR3 covers 16 residues. V lost 3 bases to trimming and J lost 2 bases; unmatched junction nucleotides: 4. Germline V gene data show CDR1 as SEHNR and CDR2 as FQNEAQ (reference sequence). This chain's CDR3 is CASSFGTSSNTGELFF. The DNA of the CDR3 is TGTGCCAGCAGCTTTGGGACTAGCTCAAACACCGGGGAGCTGTTTTTT.

The rearrangement uses TRBV28 and TRBJ2-7, with 8 nucleotides matching TRBD1. The CDR3 is made up of 15 amino acids. J lost 4 bases, V lost 5 bases, and 10 bases had no gene match. From germline, CDR1 is MDHEN and CDR2 SYDVKM. CDR3 in DNA: TGTGCCAGCAGTCCCTTAGAGACAGGGGTTTACGAGCAGTACTTC. It is translated as CASSPLETGVYEQYF.

The chain is built from TRBV11-2 and TRBJ2-7; D not resolved. Germline V gene lookup returns CDR1 SGHAT and CDR2 FQNNGV. V lost 2 bases and J 0 bases, leaving 11 bases between the germline ends. The CDR3 consists of 15 residues. The DNA of the CDR3 is TGTGCCAGCAGCTTATCGGCCGCTAGCTCCTACGAGCAGTACTTC. Amino acids: CASSLSAASSYEQYF.

V and J are TRBV2 and TRBJ1-2, with TRBD1 as a possible D gene (5 bases). Germline values: CDR1 SNHLY, CDR2 FYNNEI. The germline V and J ends were trimmed by 6 bases and 4 bases, with 18 bases remaining between them. There are 15 residues in the CDR3. This CDR3 is CASSHPGTGLYGYTF. The CDR3, as DNA: TGTGCCAGCAGCCATCCCGGGACGGGACTCTATGGCTACACCTTC. Filled out from reference TRBV2 and TRBJ1-2, the complete variable domain reads EPEVTQTPSHQVTQMGQEVILRCVPISNHLYFYWYRQILGQKVEFLVSFYNNEISEKSEIFDDQFSVERPDGSNFTLKIRSTKLEDSAMYFCASSHPGTGLYGYTFGSGTRLTVV.

V is TRBV7-9 and J is TRBJ2-5; TRBD2 is a possible D gene (6 bases). Germline V gene sequence: CDR1 SEHNR, CDR2 FQNEAQ (reference sequence). The germline V and J ends were trimmed by 5 bases and 3 bases, with 16 bases remaining between them. CDR3 length: 15 residues. The CDR3 loop is CASSLRVGEEETQYF. In DNA, the CDR3 is TGTGCCAGCAGCCTCCGGGTGGGGGAGGAAGAGACCCAGTACTTC.

V usage is TRBV9 and J usage is TRBJ1-1; 9 nucleotides match TRBD1. V dropped 4 bases and J dropped 5; count of bases not matched to a gene: 6. CDR3 length: 14 residues. Germline CDR1 SGDLS, CDR2 YYNGEE. The DNA of the CDR3 is TGTGCCAGCAGCAGCGGGACAGGGTTGACTGAAGCTTTCTTT. This gives the protein CASSSGTGLTEAFF.

This clone was recorded once. This sequence joins TRBV27 and TRBJ1-1, with 7 bases aligning to TRBD1. Germline CDR1 and CDR2: MNHEY and SMNVEV (reference sequence). V dropped 5 bases and J dropped 4; count of bases not matched to a gene: 7. This CDR3 has 14 residues. Here the CDR3 DNA reads TGTGCCAGCAGTCCGGAGGCAGGGGGCACTGAAGCTTTCTTT. Translation: CASSPEAGGTEAFF.

The V gene is TRBV28, the J gene TRBJ2-3; 7 nucleotides line up with TRBD1. V trimming: 2 bases; J trimming: 5 bases; junction bases outside the gene matches: 4. Looked up from germline, CDR1 is MDHEN and CDR2 is SYDVKM. The CDR3 is 14 residues long. Written as DNA, the CDR3 is TGTGCCAGCAGTTTAAACAGGGGAAGAGATACGCAGTATTTT. Encoded protein: CASSLNRGRDTQYF. Drawing the rest from reference TRBV28 and TRBJ2-3, the complete variable domain is DVKVTQSSRYLVKRTGEKVFLECVQDMDHENMFWYRQDPGLGLRLIYFSYDVKMKEKGDIPEGYSVSREKKERFSLILESASTNQTSMYLCASSLNRGRDTQYFGPGTRLTVL.

The chain carries TRBV27 and TRBJ2-7; a weak D match, TRBD1 (6 bases). CDR1 and CDR2 (germline): MNHEY, SMNVEV (reference sequence). The CDR3 is 13 residues long. V lost 9 bases to trimming and J lost 4 bases, with 16 bases between them. The chain's CDR3 is CASRSGTPYEQYF. CDR3 in DNA: TGTGCCAGTAGGTCCGGGACACCGTACGAGCAGTACTTC.

V and J are TRBV5-6 and TRBJ1-1; possible D gene TRBD1, 5 bases. Germline lookup yields CDR1 SGHDT and CDR2 YYEEEE. This CDR3 is built from 16 residues. V dropped 0 bases and J dropped 0 bases, with 12 bases sitting between them. The CDR3, as DNA: TGTGCCAGCAGCTTGGGACAGTATGTCATGAACACTGAAGCTTTCTTT. Its translation: CASSLGQYVMNTEAFF.

This clone was detected only a few times. V usage is TRBV5-6 and J usage is TRBJ1-2; TRBD1 matches at 9 bases. Trimming cost V 5 bases and J 4 bases; bases outside gene matches: 6. This CDR3 comprises 14 residues. Germline V lookup: CDR1 SGHDT, CDR2 YYEEEE. This CDR3 is CASRRTGESYGYTF. Here the CDR3 DNA reads TGTGCCAGCAGGCGGACAGGGGAGAGCTATGGCTACACCTTC.

The chain carries TRBV27 and TRBJ2-1; 7 bases map to TRBD2. After removal of 5 bases from V and 13 bases from J, the junction contained 5 bases not matched to a gene. Germline CDR1 reads MNHEY; CDR2 reads SMNVEV (reference sequence). The CDR3 consists of 11 residues. DNA of the CDR3: TGTGCCAGCAGTCCTGGACTAGTCCAGTTCTTC. Protein: CASSPGLVQFF.

The chain carries TRBV7-2 and TRBJ1-5; D gene uncertain. V dropped 5 bases and J dropped 5 bases, with 10 bases sitting between them. Germline-derived CDR1 and CDR2 are SGHTA and FQGNSA. This CDR3 contains 13 residues. The CDR3 here is CASSAYGDQPQHF. CDR3 nucleotide sequence: TGTGCCAGCAGCGCTTATGGAGATCAGCCCCAGCATTTT.

The J gene is TRBJ1-5, the V gene TRBV19; D is perhaps TRBD1 (5 bases). Germline V gives CDR1 LNHDA, CDR2 SQIVND (reference sequence). This CDR3 comprises 14 residues. V was trimmed by 2 bases and J by 3 bases, leaving 8 bases between them. CDR3 nucleotide sequence: TGTGCCAGTAGTATACGGGGGGACAATCAGCCCCAGCATTTT. Translation: CASSIRGDNQPQHF. Full variable domain (remainder filled in from reference TRBV19 and TRBJ1-5): DGGITQSPKYLFRKEGQNVTLSCEQNLNHDAMYWYRQDPGQGLRLIYYSQIVNDFQKGDIAEGYSVSREKKESFPLTVTSAQKNPTAFYLCASSIRGDNQPQHFGDGTRLSIL.

The chain joins TRBV30 to TRBJ1-1, with D perhaps matching TRBD1 (5 bases). Germline lookup yields CDR1 GTSNPN and CDR2 SVGIG (reference sequence). The CDR3 is made up of 14 amino acids. The V end was cut by 0 bases, the J end by 6 bases, with 14 bases between. The CDR3, as DNA: TGTGCCTGGAGTGTAGGGGCGGGAGGGCCTGAAGCTTTCTTT. This encodes CAWSVGAGGPEAFF.

This chain uses TRBV5-1 with TRBJ2-7, with D possibly TRBD2 on 7 matching bases. Germline CDR1 SGHRS, CDR2 YFSETQ. CDR3 length equals 13 residues. V gave up 4 bases and J gave up 3 bases, with 11 bases separating them. This CDR3 is CASSRGGGYEQYF. The CDR3 coding sequence is TGCGCCAGCAGCCGGGGAGGGGGCTACGAGCAGTACTTC.

This clone appeared once. This sequence joins TRBV5-1 and TRBJ2-5; possible D gene TRBD2, 5 bases. Trimming shortened V by 4 bases and J by 5 bases, and 18 bases separated the two germline ends. Germline CDR1 is SGHRS and CDR2 is YFSETQ. This CDR3 has 15 residues. CDR3 sequence (DNA): TGCGCCAGCAGCCCGGTGTTAAGCGGCGGGGAGACCCAGTACTTC. Its protein is CASSPVLSGGETQYF. Drawing the rest from reference TRBV5-1 and TRBJ2-5, the complete variable domain is KAGVTQTPRYLIKTRGQQVTLSCSPISGHRSVSWYQQTPGQGLQFLFEYFSETQRNKGNFPGRFSGRQFSNSRSEMNVSTLELGDSALYLCASSPVLSGGETQYFGPGTRLLVL.

The V call is TRBV15, the J call TRBJ2-7; 8 bases fit TRBD1. This CDR3 has 13 amino acids. The germline CDR1 and CDR2 sequences are LNHNV and YYDKDF (reference sequence). V dropped 3 bases and J dropped 5; count of bases not matched to a gene: 3. This CDR3 reads CATSSDRGDEQYF. DNA for the CDR3: TGTGCCACCAGCAGTGACAGGGGAGACGAGCAGTACTTC.